This T cell receptor beta chain was sequenced for a study of graft-versus-host responses after intestinal transplantation (dated by TCRdb to about 2021). About the full investigation: Recipients received multivisceral, liver-intestinal, or isolated intestinal transplants. A peak of at least 4% donor T cells among recipient peripheral blood mononuclear cells was the definition used for donor T cell macrochimerism. The cohort enrolled 20 to 30 intestinal transplant recipients, one of whom was a retransplant, and a few patients without pretransplant specimens were excluded. Rather than going through the commercial service, samples from three later patients were sequenced in-house on an Illumina MiSeq and processed with MiXCR. All recipients received anti-thymocyte globulin induction followed by maintenance tacrolimus and steroids for approximately 3 years. To identify alloreactive clones, pre-transplant mixed lymphocyte reaction products were sequenced and compared with unstimulated pre-transplant donor and recipient T cells. After intestinal transplantation, graft-versus-host and host-versus-graft alloreactive T cell clones were followed in the graft, circulation and bone marrow using bulk TCR-beta CDR3 sequencing. Overall results and qualifications from the work: High GvH to HvG T cell clonal ratios were observed in the allografts of patients with donor T cell macrochimerism. GvH clones were detected in recipient bone marrow, and some of these GvH clones were observed earlier in ileal mucosa or blood, consistent with an intestinal mucosal origin. The conclusions were limited by the relatively low number and heterogeneity of the intestinal transplant patients. Peak levels of circulating GvH clones were associated with declines in HvG clones early after transplant.

Receptors were amplified or captured by the immunoSEQ multiplex PCR assay. Adaptive Biotechnologies carried out high-throughput TCR-beta CDR3 sequencing of genomic DNA for most patients. Regarding the original processing steps: Adaptive's ImmunoSEQ software supplied the TCR sequencing data for 15 to 20 patients, while MiXCR and VDJtools were used to process a few other patients. CDR3 nucleotide sequences shared between donor and recipient were removed because their origin could not be assigned. Alloreactive clones required at least 2-fold expansion over unstimulated cells and minimum CFSE-low frequency of 0.002% (template counts) or 0.001% (read counts). Clones detected in sequenced pre-transplant spleen, lymph node, or MLR CFSE-low populations of the donor or recipient were defined as mappable. The cumulative frequency of alloreactive clones was calculated as a percentage of all sequences, weighted by copy number. TCRdb took this table from immuneACCESS and kept in-frame rearrangements with V and J called. Such tables lack part of the clones; where checked against another copy, unresolved V genes explain under half of the gap, and the rest is unexplained. The V and J calls and clone size were taken over from that table, and D and trimming were inferred from the DNA. The sample data list tens of thousands of clones, and around 78% of these were observed just once. Approximately 3.3% of the sample is in the top ten clones.

Intraepithelial and lamina propria lymphocytes were isolated from graft specimens using dithiothreitol, EDTA incubations and collagenase D digestion. Bulk TCR-beta sequencing was performed on serial intestinal graft biopsy specimens collected as late as 600 days after transplant. Concerning this clone: The antigen this receptor binds is unknown. No much larger clone is present one base from it, and per-base qualities are unavailable.

Trimmed from V: 5 bases; trimmed from J: 7 bases; junction bases lacking a gene match: 5. The germline V gene sets CDR1 to SGHRS and CDR2 to YFSETQ. The CDR3 goes from the cysteine to the phenylalanine over 14 residues. The read is trimmed to its CDR3 DNA, 42 bases read in frame from base 1. The sample in question was ileum tissue, obtained 12 days after intestinal transplant. The clonotype was recovered from a human patient who received an intestinal transplant, so some T cells may come from the graft donor. This receptor chain uses TRBV5-1 and TRBJ2-3; TRBD2 lines up with 12 middle nucleotides. The nucleotide sequence reads TGCGCCAGCAGTCTAGCGGGGGGGGCATATACGCAGTATTTT. This translates into CASSLAGGAYTQYF.